The 20 T cell receptor beta chains below were found in one sample sequenced in a study of response to subunit inactivated influenza vaccine. TCRdb re-analysed the RT-PCR reads in MiXCR, keeping a single row per CDR3 protein. This table has approximately 520,000 distinct CDR3 sequences, about 15% appearing once. The material sequenced was CD4+ T cells sorted from PBMCs, taken about 24 months after vaccination. These receptors all stem from a man between 50 and 75 years old who received an inactivated influenza vaccine.

This clonotype has ten or more counts. The chain couples TRBV6-5 to TRBJ2-5, with 7 bases lining up with TRBD1. The CDR3 is 12 amino acids. V shed 5 bases and J 3 bases; nucleotides not matched to a gene: 0. Germline V CDR1 and CDR2: MNHEY, SVGAGI. The CDR3 reads CASSDREETQYF. Written as DNA, the CDR3 is TGTGCCAGCAGTGACAGGGAAGAGACCCAGTACTTC.

There are a few counts of this clonotype. V usage is TRBV5-1 and J usage is TRBJ2-7; TRBD1 aligns across 8 bases. Germline CDR1 and CDR2: SGHRS and YFSETQ. The CDR3 extends over 12 amino acids. V trimming: 8 bases; J trimming: 2 bases; junction bases outside the gene matches: 3. The CDR3 sequence: CASGTGTYEQYF. In nucleotides, the CDR3 is TGCGCCAGTGGGACAGGAACCTACGAGCAGTACTTC. Together with reference TRBV5-1 and TRBJ2-7, the CDR3 gives the full variable domain: KAGVTQTPRYLIKTRGQQVTLSCSPISGHRSVSWYQQTPGQGLQFLFEYFSETQRNKGNFPGRFSGRQFSNSRSEMNVSTLELGDSALYLCASGTGTYEQYFGPGTRLTVT.

This clonotype was recorded a few times. The chain employs TRBV4-2 and TRBJ2-3, with D perhaps matching TRBD2 (6 bases). The CDR3 has 16 amino acids. The ends were cut back, 2 bases at V and 3 bases at J, with 15 bases in the middle. Germline loops: CDR1 LGHNA, CDR2 YNFKEQ. DNA of the CDR3: TGTGCCAGCAGCCAAAGTTTGCGGGGTCTAACAGATACGCAGTATTTT. The encoded protein is CASSQSLRGLTDTQYF.

This clonotype was recorded a few times. The chain links TRBV28 to TRBJ2-3; maybe TRBD1 (6 bases). The V gene's germline CDR1 is MDHEN and CDR2 SYDVKM. Trimming took off 5 bases at V and 3 bases at J, with 21 bases between the two ends. The CDR3 totals 17 residues. CDR3 DNA: TGTGCCAGCAGTCGGGGTTTCAAGGGGGAATCGACAGATACGCAGTATTTT. It is translated as CASSRGFKGESTDTQYF. Filled out from reference TRBV28 and TRBJ2-3, the complete variable domain reads DVKVTQSSRYLVKRTGEKVFLECVQDMDHENMFWYRQDPGLGLRLIYFSYDVKMKEKGDIPEGYSVSREKKERFSLILESASTNQTSMYLCASSRGFKGESTDTQYFGPGTRLTVL.

The chain carries TRBV20-1 and TRBJ2-7; TRBD2 agrees at 9 bases. There are 15 residues in the CDR3. Germline-derived CDR1 and CDR2 are DFQATT and SNEGSKA (reference sequence). V trimming: 6 bases; J trimming: 4 bases; junction bases outside the gene matches: 13. The CDR3, as DNA: TGCAGTGCGTCCCGAGGGAGTAGCGGGAGATACGAGCAGTACTTC. It yields the protein CSASRGSSGRYEQYF.

This chain joins TRBV20-1 and TRBJ2-1; D may be TRBD2 (6 bases). Germline CDR1 reads DFQATT; CDR2 reads SNEGSKA (reference sequence). Deletions cut 5 bases from V and 4 bases from J, with 15 bases between. The CDR3 consists of 14 residues. DNA of the CDR3: TGCAGTGCTGATAGGGACTTTCGATACAATGAGCAGTTCTTC. Translated: CSADRDFRYNEQFF.

This chain links TRBV25-1 with TRBJ2-7, with TRBD1 matching over 8 bases. The CDR3 totals 16 residues. CDR1 and CDR2 from the germline V gene are MGHDK and SYGVNS. V gave up 6 bases and J gave up 5 bases; unmatched junction bases: 15. The CDR3 loop reads CASRRTGIQSGHEQYF. The CDR3 DNA follows: TGTGCCAGCAGACGGACAGGGATACAGTCAGGTCACGAGCAGTACTTC.

The genes are TRBV5-1 and TRBJ2-3, with 7 bases matching TRBD1. Germline loops: CDR1 SGHRS, CDR2 YFSETQ. The CDR3 extends over 15 amino acids. With V trimmed by 3 bases and J by 2 bases, 6 bases remained unmatched. The CDR3 coding sequence is TGCGCCAGCAGCTCCAGGGGGTTAAACACAGATACGCAGTATTTT. Its translation: CASSSRGLNTDTQYF.

V and J are TRBV20-1 and TRBJ2-7; D uncertain. The CDR3 has 14 amino acids. The germline V and J ends were trimmed by 5 bases and 2 bases, with 16 bases remaining between them. CDR1 DFQATT and CDR2 SNEGSKA come from the germline V gene (reference sequence). The CDR3 bases are TGCAGTGCTGACGACGCGGATAGGACCTACGAGCAGTACTTC. Its protein product is CSADDADRTYEQYF.

This clonotype was counted a few times. The chain uses TRBV29-1 and TRBJ2-7; 9 bases map to TRBD1. J lost 2 bases, V lost 5 bases, and 7 bases had no gene match. CDR1 SQVTM and CDR2 ANQGSEA come from the germline V gene. The CDR3 covers 14 residues. The CDR3 region has the DNA TGCAGCGTTTGCCCGGGACAGGGTACCTACGAGCAGTACTTC. It translates to CSVCPGQGTYEQYF.

This clonotype was observed many times. The chain couples TRBV5-1 to TRBJ1-1; 10 nucleotides match TRBD1. V was pared by 5 bases and J by 5 bases, with 9 bases of the junction left unmatched. Germline lookup yields CDR1 SGHRS and CDR2 YFSETQ. This CDR3 region has 15 residues. This chain's CDR3 is CASSPRQGAGTEAFF. As DNA, the CDR3 is TGCGCCAGCAGTCCCCGACAGGGGGCAGGGACTGAAGCTTTCTTT.

DNA for the CDR3: TGTGCCAGCAGCCCCGGTACGAGACTAGCGGGCACAGATACGCAGTATTTT. Translating it yields CASSPGTRLAGTDTQYF. The V call is TRBV11-2, the J call TRBJ2-3; 9 bases are shared with TRBD2. CDR3 length: 17 amino acids. Germline CDR1 is SGHAT and CDR2 is FQNNGV. V trimming: 5 bases; J trimming: 1 base; junction bases outside the gene matches: 10. The full variable domain, completed using reference TRBV11-2 and TRBJ2-3, is EAGVAQSPRYKIIEKRQSVAFWCNPISGHATLYWYQQILGQGPKLLIQFQNNGVVDDSQLPKDRFSAERLKGVDSTLKIQPAKLEDSAVYLCASSPGTRLAGTDTQYFGPGTRLTVL.

The V call is TRBV11-3, the J call TRBJ2-1; the D gene is possibly TRBD2 (6 bases). Germline V gene sequence: CDR1 SGHNT, CDR2 YENEEA. V lost 4 bases and J lost 4, with 11 bases in between. This CDR3 region has 14 residues. CDR3 protein: CASSWGERYNEQFF. The CDR3 DNA reads TGTGCCAGCAGCTGGGGGGAGCGGTACAATGAGCAGTTCTTC.

The V call is TRBV5-6, the J call TRBJ2-1; 7 bases are shared with TRBD2. The V and J ends lost 2 bases and 3 bases, in that order; junction bases with no gene match: 5. CDR1 is SGHDT, CDR2 YYEEEE, per germline. The CDR3 loop spans 15 amino acids. The CDR3 here is CASSFPSGIYNEQFF. The CDR3 region has the DNA TGTGCCAGCAGCTTCCCCAGCGGGATCTACAATGAGCAGTTCTTC.

This clonotype was picked up many times. The V call is TRBV20-1, the J call TRBJ1-5; D unresolved. V was shortened by 6 bases and J by 0 bases, with 9 bases between the two germline ends. The CDR3 length is 13 residues. Germline V gene sequence: CDR1 DFQATT, CDR2 SNEGSKA (reference sequence). The DNA for the CDR3 is TGCAGTGCCCAAACGTATAGCAATCAGCCCCAGCATTTT. Protein product: CSAQTYSNQPQHF.

Many counts were recorded for this clonotype. The chain is built from TRBV5-1 and TRBJ2-1; tentatively, D is TRBD2 (7 bases). Germline V CDR1 and CDR2: SGHRS, YFSETQ. The germline V and J ends were trimmed by 3 bases and 6 bases, with 16 bases remaining between them. The CDR3 spans 15 residues. The CDR3 protein is CASSSVGGLGNEQFF. Written as DNA, the CDR3 is TGCGCCAGCAGCTCCGTGGGGGGGCTGGGCAATGAGCAGTTCTTC.

This clonotype was found a few times. The V and J genes are TRBV5-1 and TRBJ2-3, with 7 bases that match TRBD1. CDR3 size: 15 residues. The germline CDR1 and CDR2 sequences are SGHRS and YFSETQ. Unmatched junction bases numbered 4, after V lost 3 bases and J lost 0 bases. CDR3 loop: CASSWGQQSTDTQYF. CDR3 in DNA: TGCGCCAGCAGCTGGGGACAGCAAAGCACAGATACGCAGTATTTT.

This clonotype was picked up a small number of times. The chain is built from TRBV2 and TRBJ2-1; tentatively, D is TRBD1 (6 bases). Trimming pared 4 bases from V and 0 bases from J, leaving 13 bases between. There are 16 residues in the CDR3. Germline loops: CDR1 SNHLY, CDR2 FYNNEI. CDR3 in DNA: TGTGCCAGCAGTGCAAGACAGGCCAGCTCCTACAATGAGCAGTTCTTC. Its translation: CASSARQASSYNEQFF.

The rearrangement links TRBV24-1 to TRBJ2-3, with 9 bases that match TRBD1. Germline CDR1 reads KGHDR; CDR2 reads SFDVKD. V lost 9 bases, J lost 8 bases, and 14 bases stayed unmatched. The CDR3 covers 15 residues. The CDR3: CATSVGTGYSPTQYF. The CDR3 nucleotides read TGTGCCACCTCGGTAGGGACAGGGTACTCCCCTACGCAGTATTTT.

This clonotype has at least ten counts. The chain recombines TRBV5-1 with TRBJ2-2; D may be TRBD1 (7 bases). In germline, CDR1 is SGHRS, CDR2 YFSETQ. This CDR3 has 15 residues. Deletions cut 0 bases from V and 4 bases from J, with 10 bases between. CDR3 in DNA: TGCGCCAGCAGCTTGGGACAGGGAGGCACCGGGGAGCTGTTTTTT. The encoded protein is CASSLGQGGTGELFF.